The clone carrying this TCR beta chain was picked up one time. The authors' processing: Amplifying reference gene primers gave estimates of nucleated cell counts. The protocol was immunoSEQ multiplex PCR, while the TCRdb copy is restricted to in-frame clones and leaves out a portion. V and J calls and clone size are as listed in that table; D and trimming were resolved from the DNA. This table has approximately 110,000 clones, approximately 86% appearing once. Trimming cost V 5 bases and J 4 bases; bases outside gene matches: 10. The CDR3 has 16 amino acids. CDR1 MNHEY and CDR2 SVGEGT come from the germline V gene. The sample comes from a study of blood T cell repertoires in COVID-19. At the level of the study: Material from acute and convalescent COVID-19 was sourced from the United States, Italy and Spain. Nucleic acid was either cDNA or gDNA, and it came from T cells, B-cell-depleted T cells, or PBMCs.

The chain carries TRBV6-2 or TRBV6-3 and TRBJ1-2; 10 bases agree with TRBD1. This TCR was recovered from a woman between 50 and 59 years old with active or convalescent COVID-19. Sequenced: peripheral blood. The CDR3 region is CASSRATGGLSYGYTF. CDR3 nucleotides: TGTGCCAGCAGTCGAGCGACAGGGGGCCTTAGCTATGGCTACACCTTC.